This TCR beta chain was captured in a study of long-term antiretroviral therapy in people with HIV. Notes on the study in general: ART adherence, viral resistance and therapy changes were not recorded.

Concerning this clone itself: Antigen specificity is unknown.

The samples, holding 1-10 million cryopreserved PBMC, were thawed before DNA extraction was carried out. The CDR3 runs to 15 residues. Germline assignment: CDR1 SEHNR and CDR2 FQNEAQ (reference sequence). V dropped 5 bases and J dropped 1 base, with 13 bases sitting between them. They ran version v3.0 of the immunoSEQ assay at survey level. Libraries were prepared by immunoSEQ multiplex PCR; TCRdb keeps only in-frame clonotypes and omits some of them. The table shows more than 20,000 clones, with 80% to 90% occurring only once. The receptor was derived from a man in his forties or fifties with HIV. Sequencing was performed on unsorted PBMCs, taken 1.8 years before starting antiretroviral therapy. The gene calls are TRBV7-9 and TRBJ2-3; D assignment may be TRBD1 or TRBD2 (5 bases each). In DNA, the CDR3 is TGTGCCAGCAGCCCTTCGGGGCCTGGCACAGATACGCAGTATTTT. This gives the protein CASSPSGPGTDTQYF.